This is a list of T cell receptor beta chains from one sample in a study of blood T cell repertoires in COVID-19. TCRdb keeps only in-frame clones here, not all; method: immunoSEQ multiplex PCR. The data hold tens of thousands of clones, with 88% observed a single time. The sequenced sample consisted of peripheral blood. These receptors all come from a man aged 50-60 years with active COVID-19. CDR3s include the opening cysteine and the closing phenylalanine or tryptophan. D genes are given only for firm matches. Some rows mark clone size as missing; the rest say once, few, many or name a class of expanded clone.

>.|TRBV4-3|TRBJ2-7|.
TGCGCCAGCAGCAGAACAACAGGAGCCTACGAGCAGTACTTC
CASSRTTGAYEQYF
>few|TRBV18|TRBJ1-5|.
TGTGCCAGCTCACCTACAGACAGGTTTGTGCAGCCCCAGCATTTT
CASSPTDRFVQPQHF
>.|TRBV7-2|TRBJ1-2|.
TGTGCCAGCAGCGCCTATGCGGAGTATGGCTACACCTTC
CASSAYAEYGYTF
>.|TRBV19|TRBJ2-1|TRBD2
TGTGCCAGTAGTTTGGCCGGGACTAGCGGTTACAATGAGCAGTTCTTC
CASSLAGTSGYNEQFF
>once|TRBV5-6|TRBJ1-2|TRBD1
TGTGCCAGCAGCTCGGGACAGGTGATATATGGCTACACCTTC
CASSSGQVIYGYTF
>.|TRBV5-8|TRBJ2-3|TRBD1
TGTGCCAGCAGCTGGACAGGGGGCGCAGATACGCAGTATTTT
CASSWTGGADTQYF
>once|TRBV6-5|TRBJ1-1|.
TGTGCCAGCTTCCGAGTGTCGAACACTGAAGCTTTCTTT
CASFRVSNTEAFF
>.|TRBV3-1/TRBV3-2|TRBJ1-2|TRBD1
TGTGCCAGCAGCCGACAGGGGGCCTATGGCTACACCTTC
CASSRQGAYGYTF
>.|TRBV19|TRBJ1-1|TRBD1
TGTGCCAGTAGTGTGAACAGGGGCACTGAAGCTTTCTTT
CASSVNRGTEAFF
>.|TRBV18|TRBJ2-1|.
TGTGCCAGCTCCCCAGGAGTCTACAATGAGCAGTTCTTC
CASSPGVYNEQFF
>.|TRBV9|TRBJ2-1|TRBD2
TGTGCCAGCAGCGCGGGAGGGGGAATCAGCGAGCAGTTCTTC
CASSAGGGISEQFF
>.|TRBV7-2|TRBJ2-3|TRBD2
TGTGCCAGCAGCTTCCTAGCGGGGGGGCAGGGAGATACGCAGTATTTT
CASSFLAGGQGDTQYF
>.|TRBV9|TRBJ1-1|.
TGTGCCAGCAGCGGTAGGAGTAGCGACACTGAAGCTTTCTTT
CASSGRSSDTEAFF
>.|TRBV2|TRBJ1-1|TRBD1
TGTGCTCGGGATGAGGTTAGAGGGGGCTCCGAAGCTTTCTTT
CARDEVRGGSEAFF
>.|TRBV7-8|TRBJ1-4|.
TGTGCCAGCAGCGGAGGGAGAGCAACTAATGAAAAACTGTTTTTT
CASSGGRATNEKLFF
>.|TRBV19|TRBJ1-2|TRBD1
TGTGCCAGTAGTAAGGGACAGGGGGATGGCTACACCTTC
CASSKGQGDGYTF
>.|TRBV7-6|TRBJ1-4|.
TGTGCCAGCAGCTCCAGGGGTAGAGATGAAAAACTGTTTTTT
CASSSRGRDEKLFF
>.|TRBV28|TRBJ1-1|TRBD1
TGTGCCAGCCCACCGGGACAGGGACGGCTTGGGAACACTGAAGCTTTCTTT
CASPPGQGRLGNTEAFF
>.|TRBV7-3|TRBJ2-2|TRBD2
TGTGCCAGCAGCTTAGGCGGGGGAGGCACCGGGGAGCTGTTTTTT
CASSLGGGGTGELFF
>.|TRBV4-3|TRBJ1-4|.
TGCGCCAGCAGCCAAGAGTTCGGGGGAGGGAATGAAAAACTGTTTTTT
CASSQEFGGGNEKLFF
>.|TRBV10-2|TRBJ2-5|TRBD1
TGCGCCAGCAGTGTGAGACAGGGGTCCGAAGAGACCCAGTACTTC
CASSVRQGSEETQYF
>.|TRBV7-9|TRBJ2-3|.
TGTGCCAGCAGCACAACGTCAGATACGCAGTATTTT
CASSTTSDTQYF
>.|TRBV7-6|TRBJ2-3|TRBD1
TGTGCCAGCAGCTTAGAACCGTGGACAGGGGAGACCACAGATACGCAGTATTTT
CASSLEPWTGETTDTQYF
>.|TRBV18|TRBJ2-7|.
TGTGCCAGCTCACCAGGGGGCCACGAGCAGTACTTC
CASSPGGHEQYF